Listed here are 15 T cell receptor beta chains from one sample, sequenced in a study of OX40 agonist ivuxolimab in advanced cancers. Only in-frame clones appear in the TCRdb table, and some are missing; sequencing was by immunoSEQ multiplex PCR. The sample carries some 85,000 clones, about 88% recorded once. Sequences were derived from CD4+ or CD8+ T cells sorted from blood, sampled in a trial of the OX40 agonist ivuxolimab. The receptor source for this set is an adult with an advanced solid tumor such as melanoma, head and neck, liver or kidney cancer.

V usage is TRBV6-5 and J usage is TRBJ2-3; 8 nucleotides align to TRBD2. There are 15 residues in the CDR3. Germline assignment: CDR1 MNHEY and CDR2 SVGAGI. The V and J ends lost 2 bases and 5 bases, in that order; junction bases with no gene match: 6. CDR3: CASSYRRGAGDTQYF. The CDR3 region has the DNA TGTGCCAGCAGTTACCGGCGGGGGGCCGGAGATACGCAGTATTTT.

The chain uses TRBV19 and TRBJ1-1; 8 nucleotides line up with TRBD1. The CDR3 covers 13 residues. Germline V lookup: CDR1 LNHDA, CDR2 SQIVND (reference sequence). The V segment lost 7 bases and the J segment 4 bases; nucleotides outside the gene matches: 5. The DNA for the CDR3 is TGTGCCAGTAACCGAGACAGGGGCACTGAAGCTTTCTTT. Protein sequence: CASNRDRGTEAFF.

The V call is TRBV11-2, the J call TRBJ2-3; no clear D gene. The CDR3 totals 12 residues. V was pared by 4 bases and J by 0 bases, with 2 bases between. Germline values: CDR1 SGHAT, CDR2 FQNNGV. The DNA of the CDR3 is TGTGCCAGCAGCTCCAGCACAGATACGCAGTATTTT. Amino acids: CASSSSTDTQYF.

This chain connects TRBV5-1 to TRBJ2-1, with D possibly being TRBD1 or TRBD2 (5 bases each). V was pared by 6 bases and J by 0 bases, with 19 bases between. Per germline, CDR1 SGHRS and CDR2 YFSETQ. This CDR3 region has 17 residues. CDR3 in DNA: TGCGCCAGCACCCCCGGGATTACTAGGGGCTCCTACAATGAGCAGTTCTTC. Translation gives CASTPGITRGSYNEQFF.

This clone occurred once. The rearrangement links TRBV19 to TRBJ2-7, with 12 bases matching TRBD2. The trim removed 3 bases at V and 2 bases at J, leaving 2 bases unmatched. Per germline, CDR1 LNHDA and CDR2 SQIVND (reference sequence). The CDR3 consists of 15 residues. The CDR3 region is CASSISSGGAYEQYF. DNA of the CDR3: TGTGCCAGTAGTATCTCTAGCGGGGGGGCCTACGAGCAGTACTTC.

The chain has TRBV19 and TRBJ1-1, with 10 positions matching TRBD1. The junction had 5 bases not matched to a gene; V was cut back by 8 bases and J by 5 bases. Per germline, CDR1 LNHDA and CDR2 SQIVND (reference sequence). The CDR3 spans 13 residues. The CDR3 bases are TGTGCCAGTCGTGACAGGGGGCAAACTGAAGCTTTCTTT. Translated: CASRDRGQTEAFF.

This clone was recorded once. The chain combines TRBV6-1 with TRBJ1-5; D unresolved. CDR1 is MNHNS and CDR2 is SASEGT in the germline V gene. V was cut by 2 bases and J by 7 bases, with 9 bases left in between. This CDR3 spans 13 amino acids. The CDR3 nucleotides are TGTGCCAGCAGTGAAAGATATGGACAGCCCCAGCATTTT. As protein: CASSERYGQPQHF.

The chain has TRBV18 and TRBJ2-1; 9 nucleotides match TRBD1. V lost 5 bases, J lost 5 bases, and 4 bases stayed unmatched. Per the germline V gene, CDR1 is KGHSH and CDR2 is LQKENI. CDR3 length equals 14 residues. CDR3 loop: CASSKDRGNNEQFF. The CDR3 coding sequence is TGTGCCAGCTCAAAGGACAGGGGAAACAATGAGCAGTTCTTC.

The chain has TRBV2 and TRBJ2-1; weak D call: TRBD2 (5 bases). The CDR3 loop spans 13 amino acids. Trimming removed 8 bases from V and 4 bases from J, with 12 bases in between. The germline CDR1 and CDR2 sequences are SNHLY and FYNNEI. CDR3 nucleotides: TGTGCCAGCGGACTTCTTCCTTACAATGAGCAGTTCTTC. This codes for CASGLLPYNEQFF.

Notes on this clone: At one boundary the junction diverges from the germline segment, which might be a read error. The chain couples TRBV5-8 to TRBJ1-4; TRBD1 matches at 8 bases. This CDR3 comprises 14 residues. Germline CDR1 SGHTS, CDR2 YDEGEE. CDR3 loop: CSSSWGQVREKLFF. The CDR3 DNA is TGTTCCAGCAGCTGGGGACAGGTCAGAGAAAAACTGTTTTTT.

This clone showed up just once. The chain carries TRBV15 and TRBJ2-5; 10 positions agree with TRBD2. CDR1 is LNHNV and CDR2 is YYDKDF in the germline V gene (reference sequence). The length of the CDR3 is 18 residues. V lost 1 base, J lost 5 bases, and 13 bases stayed unmatched. The CDR3 protein is CATSRVGELAGARETQYF. CDR3 DNA sequence: TGTGCCACCAGCAGAGTGGGGGAGCTAGCGGGGGCCAGGGAGACCCAGTACTTC.

In its sample, this clone was seen a few times. J is TRBJ1-5 and V is TRBV7-3; D unresolved. CDR3 length equals 13 residues. The V end lost 1 base, the J end lost 1 base, and 2 bases lay between the germline ends. Germline lookup yields CDR1 SGHTA and CDR2 FQGTGA. The CDR3 region is CASSLNSNQPQHF. The CDR3 DNA reads TGTGCCAGCAGCTTAAACAGCAATCAGCCCCAGCATTTT.

The rearrangement uses TRBV5-5 and TRBJ2-2; no definite D call. The germline V gene has CDR1 SGHKS and CDR2 YYEKEE (reference sequence). The CDR3 is 13 residues long. The V end was cut by 0 bases, the J end by 4 bases, with 4 bases between. The CDR3 DNA follows: TGTGCCAGCAGCTTGGCCGGCACCGGGGAGCTGTTTTTT. Translation: CASSLAGTGELFF. Drawing the rest from reference TRBV5-5 and TRBJ2-2, the complete variable domain is DAGVTQSPTHLIKTRGQQVTLRCSPISGHKSVSWYQQVLGQGPQFIFQYYEKEERGRGNFPDRFSARQFPNYSSELNVNALLLGDSALYLCASSLAGTGELFFGEGSRLTVL.

The V and J genes are TRBV19 and TRBJ2-5, with 7 bases aligning to TRBD1. The CDR3 spans 15 residues. J was trimmed by 1 base and V by 5 bases; bases with no gene match: 7. Germline V gene lookup returns CDR1 LNHDA and CDR2 SQIVND (reference sequence). The CDR3 sequence is CASSSGDRGQETQYF. The CDR3 nucleotides read TGTGCCAGTAGTTCCGGGGACAGAGGCCAAGAGACCCAGTACTTC.

V is TRBV7-6 and J is TRBJ2-1, with D tentatively TRBD1 or TRBD2 (5 bases each). Germline values: CDR1 SGHVS, CDR2 FNYEAQ. The CDR3 covers 16 residues. Trimming shortened V by 5 bases and J by 3 bases, and 17 bases separated the two germline ends. The CDR3 is CASSTGDRGFYNEQFF. The CDR3 bases are TGTGCCAGCAGCACCGGGGACCGCGGATTCTACAATGAGCAGTTCTTC.